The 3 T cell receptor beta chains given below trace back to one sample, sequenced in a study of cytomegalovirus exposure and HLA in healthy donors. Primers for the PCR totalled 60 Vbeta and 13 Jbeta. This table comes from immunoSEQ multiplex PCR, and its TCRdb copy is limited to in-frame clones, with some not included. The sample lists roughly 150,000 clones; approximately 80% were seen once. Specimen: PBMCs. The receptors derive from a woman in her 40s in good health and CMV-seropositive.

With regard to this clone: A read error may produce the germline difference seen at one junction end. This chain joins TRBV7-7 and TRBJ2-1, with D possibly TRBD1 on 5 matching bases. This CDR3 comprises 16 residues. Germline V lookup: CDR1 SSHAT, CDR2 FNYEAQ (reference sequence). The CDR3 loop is CASSSRWVGHYNEQFF. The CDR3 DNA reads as TGTGCTAGCAGCTCACGGTGGGTAGGACACTACAATGAGCAGTTCTTC. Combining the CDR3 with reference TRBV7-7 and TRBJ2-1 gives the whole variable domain GAGVSQSPRYKVTKRGQDVTLRCDPISSHATLYWYQQALGQGPEFLTYFNYEAQPDKSGLPSDRFSAERPEGSISTLTIQRTEQRDSAMYRCASSSRWVGHYNEQFFGPGTRLTVL.

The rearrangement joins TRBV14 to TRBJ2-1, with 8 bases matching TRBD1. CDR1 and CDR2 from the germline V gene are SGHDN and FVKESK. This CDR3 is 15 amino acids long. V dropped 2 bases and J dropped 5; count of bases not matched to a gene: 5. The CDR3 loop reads CASSQPTGADNEQFF. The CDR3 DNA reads TGTGCCAGCAGCCAACCGACAGGGGCCGACAATGAGCAGTTCTTC. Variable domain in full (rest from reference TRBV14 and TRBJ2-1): EAGVTQFPSHSVIEKGQTVTLRCDPISGHDNLYWYRRVMGKEIKFLLHFVKESKQDESGMPNNRFLAERTGGTYSTLKVQPAELEDSGVYFCASSQPTGADNEQFFGPGTRLTVL.

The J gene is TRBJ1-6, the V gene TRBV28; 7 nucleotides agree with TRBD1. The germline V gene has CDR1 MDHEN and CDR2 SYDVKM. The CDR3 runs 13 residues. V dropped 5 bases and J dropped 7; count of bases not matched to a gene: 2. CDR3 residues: CASSDRVNSPLHF. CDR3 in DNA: TGTGCCAGCAGTGACAGGGTGAATTCACCCCTCCACTTT.